This TCR beta chain is from a study of graft-versus-host responses after intestinal transplantation. Study-level results: Marrow from the recipient contained GvH clones, some of which had appeared first in ileum or blood.

The CDR3 sequence is 17 residues long. Trimming removed 5 bases at V and 0 bases at J, with 15 bases between. Germline V CDR1 and CDR2: SGHKS, YYEKEE (reference sequence). TCRdb keeps only in-frame clones here, not all; method: immunoSEQ multiplex PCR. The sample lists 98,000 or so clones; approximately 84% were seen once. Worth noting for this clone: Its specificity is not known.

The TCR originated in a human donor who received an intestinal transplant. The chain employs TRBV5-5 and TRBJ2-6; D not resolved. Sequences were derived from unstimulated CD4+ T cells sorted from spleen or lymph node cells, sampled before intestinal transplant. For the CDR3, the DNA is TGTGCCAGCAGAATGTTCTACCGAGACTCTGGGGCCAACGTCCTGACTTTC. Its protein product is CASRMFYRDSGANVLTF.